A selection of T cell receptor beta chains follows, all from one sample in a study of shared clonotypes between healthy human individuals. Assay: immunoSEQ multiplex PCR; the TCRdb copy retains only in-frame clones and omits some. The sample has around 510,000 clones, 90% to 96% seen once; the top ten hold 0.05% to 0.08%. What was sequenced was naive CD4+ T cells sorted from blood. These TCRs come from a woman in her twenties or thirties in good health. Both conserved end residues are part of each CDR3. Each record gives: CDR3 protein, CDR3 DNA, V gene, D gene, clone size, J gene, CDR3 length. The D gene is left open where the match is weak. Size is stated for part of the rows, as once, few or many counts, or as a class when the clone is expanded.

CDR3 protein: CASSVTEGLGSPLHF; CDR3 DNA: TGTGCCAGCAGCGTAACTGAGGGGCTCGGATCACCCCTCCACTTT; V gene: TRBV9; D gene: .; clone size: .; J gene: TRBJ1-6; CDR3 length: 15
CDR3 protein: CASRPTRAAGGPYNEQFF; CDR3 DNA: TGTGCCAGCAGGCCTACCCGAGCAGCGGGAGGACCGTACAATGAGCAGTTCTTC; V gene: TRBV7-8; D gene: TRBD2; clone size: .; J gene: TRBJ2-1; CDR3 length: 18
CDR3 protein: CASSFVWTSGRAADNEQFF; CDR3 DNA: TGTGCCAGCAGCTTCGTGTGGACTAGCGGGAGGGCCGCCGACAATGAGCAGTTCTTC; V gene: TRBV7-9; D gene: TRBD2; clone size: .; J gene: TRBJ2-1; CDR3 length: 19
CDR3 protein: CASSPGLGEKLFF; CDR3 DNA: TGTGCCAGCTCACCAGGGTTAGGTGAAAAACTGTTTTTT; V gene: TRBV18; D gene: .; clone size: .; J gene: TRBJ1-4; CDR3 length: 13
CDR3 protein: CASSLGRGPVTQYF; CDR3 DNA: TGTGCCAGCAGTTTAGGCAGGGGGCCCGTTACCCAGTACTTC; V gene: TRBV28; D gene: TRBD1; clone size: .; J gene: TRBJ2-5; CDR3 length: 14
CDR3 protein: CASSPVGVPYEQYF; CDR3 DNA: TGTGCCAGCAGCCCGGTGGGGGTACCCTACGAGCAGTACTTC; V gene: TRBV7-9; D gene: .; clone size: .; J gene: TRBJ2-7; CDR3 length: 14
CDR3 protein: CASRSRFLNTEAFF; CDR3 DNA: TGTGCCAGCAGATCGAGGTTCCTGAACACTGAAGCTTTCTTT; V gene: TRBV28; D gene: .; clone size: .; J gene: TRBJ1-1; CDR3 length: 14
CDR3 protein: CASSLEMSSTEAFF; CDR3 DNA: TGCGCCAGCAGCTTGGAAATGTCTTCCACTGAAGCTTTCTTT; V gene: TRBV5-1; D gene: .; clone size: .; J gene: TRBJ1-1; CDR3 length: 14
CDR3 protein: CAWSVRSNLAGVEQYF; CDR3 DNA: TGTGCCTGGAGTGTACGGTCCAATCTAGCGGGAGTCGAGCAGTACTTC; V gene: TRBV30; D gene: TRBD2; clone size: .; J gene: TRBJ2-7; CDR3 length: 16
CDR3 protein: CASSKEEETQYF; CDR3 DNA: TGTGCCAGCAGCAAAGAGGAAGAGACCCAGTACTTC; V gene: TRBV21-1; D gene: .; clone size: .; J gene: TRBJ2-5; CDR3 length: 12
CDR3 protein: CASSESRDEQYF; CDR3 DNA: TGTGCCAGCAGTGAATCAAGGGACGAGCAGTACTTC; V gene: TRBV2; D gene: .; clone size: .; J gene: TRBJ2-7; CDR3 length: 12
CDR3 protein: CASSVALGEAFF; CDR3 DNA: TGTGCCAGCAGCGTAGCTTTGGGTGAAGCTTTCTTT; V gene: TRBV9; D gene: .; clone size: .; J gene: TRBJ1-1; CDR3 length: 12
CDR3 protein: CASTAQGRGYEQYF; CDR3 DNA: TGCGCCAGCACCGCTCAAGGAAGGGGGTACGAGCAGTACTTC; V gene: TRBV23-1; D gene: .; clone size: .; J gene: TRBJ2-7; CDR3 length: 14
CDR3 protein: CASSSGRNEQFF; CDR3 DNA: TGTGCCAGCAGCTCCGGCCGGAATGAGCAGTTCTTC; V gene: TRBV7-9; D gene: .; clone size: .; J gene: TRBJ2-1; CDR3 length: 12
CDR3 protein: CASSPPAGNYGYTF; CDR3 DNA: TGTGCCAGCAGCCCTCCGGCAGGGAACTATGGCTACACCTTC; V gene: TRBV7-9; D gene: .; clone size: .; J gene: TRBJ1-2; CDR3 length: 14
CDR3 protein: CASSRGASSYNEQFF; CDR3 DNA: TGTGCCAGCAGCCGAGGGGCTAGCTCCTACAATGAGCAGTTCTTC; V gene: TRBV7-7; D gene: .; clone size: .; J gene: TRBJ2-1; CDR3 length: 15
CDR3 protein: CASSQKIAGAPTDTQYF; CDR3 DNA: TGTGCCAGCAGCCAGAAAATAGCGGGAGCCCCCACAGATACGCAGTATTTT; V gene: TRBV4-2; D gene: TRBD2; clone size: .; J gene: TRBJ2-3; CDR3 length: 17
CDR3 protein: CASNPGRPSLPQYF; CDR3 DNA: TGTGCCAGTAACCCTGGGCGGCCTAGCTTGCCCCAGTACTTC; V gene: TRBV19; D gene: .; clone size: once; J gene: TRBJ2-5; CDR3 length: 14
CDR3 protein: CASREEGLGELFF; CDR3 DNA: TGTGCCAGCAGAGAGGAGGGGTTAGGGGAGCTGTTTTTT; V gene: TRBV28; D gene: .; clone size: .; J gene: TRBJ2-2; CDR3 length: 13
CDR3 protein: CASSYSISGPETQYF; CDR3 DNA: TGTGCCAGCAGTTACTCGATCTCAGGTCCGGAGACCCAGTACTTC; V gene: TRBV6-5; D gene: .; clone size: .; J gene: TRBJ2-5; CDR3 length: 15
CDR3 protein: CASSSYTLGKNIQYF; CDR3 DNA: TGTGCCAGCAGCTCTTATACTCTGGGCAAAAACATTCAGTACTTC; V gene: TRBV5-6; D gene: .; clone size: .; J gene: TRBJ2-4; CDR3 length: 15
CDR3 protein: CASRAGLAGGLGGYNEQFF; CDR3 DNA: TGTGCCAGCAGGGCGGGGCTAGCGGGAGGGCTCGGGGGCTACAATGAGCAGTTCTTC; V gene: TRBV5-4; D gene: TRBD2; clone size: .; J gene: TRBJ2-1; CDR3 length: 19
CDR3 protein: CASSFFCPRDPLHEQYF; CDR3 DNA: TGTGCCAGCAGCTTCTTCTGTCCCCGGGACCCTTTGCACGAGCAGTACTTC; V gene: TRBV11-3; D gene: .; clone size: .; J gene: TRBJ2-7; CDR3 length: 17
CDR3 protein: CASSSPMPGGSGLYF; CDR3 DNA: TGTGCCAGCAGTTCTCCCATGCCGGGGGGCAGCGGATTGTACTTC; V gene: TRBV28; D gene: .; clone size: .; J gene: TRBJ2-4; CDR3 length: 15
CDR3 protein: CASSLFGGTGLDEQYF; CDR3 DNA: TGTGCCAGCAGCTTATTTGGTGGGACAGGGTTAGACGAGCAGTACTTC; V gene: TRBV7-9; D gene: TRBD1; clone size: .; J gene: TRBJ2-7; CDR3 length: 16
CDR3 protein: CASSLERPQETQYF; CDR3 DNA: TGTGCCAGCAGCTTAGAACGACCCCAAGAGACCCAGTACTTC; V gene: TRBV7-9; D gene: .; clone size: .; J gene: TRBJ2-5; CDR3 length: 14
CDR3 protein: CASSTRTRVAGELFF; CDR3 DNA: TGTGCCAGCAGCACAAGGACTAGGGTCGCCGGGGAGCTGTTTTTT; V gene: TRBV2; D gene: TRBD2; clone size: .; J gene: TRBJ2-2; CDR3 length: 15
CDR3 protein: CASSLGLAGGVGSYEQYF; CDR3 DNA: TGCGCCAGCAGCTTGGGACTAGCGGGAGGGGTGGGCTCCTACGAGCAGTACTTC; V gene: TRBV5-1; D gene: TRBD2; clone size: .; J gene: TRBJ2-7; CDR3 length: 18
CDR3 protein: CASSQDRGIDRTRELFF; CDR3 DNA: TGCGCCAGCAGCCAAGATCGGGGCATCGATCGGACCAGGGAGCTGTTTTTT; V gene: TRBV4-1; D gene: .; clone size: once; J gene: TRBJ2-2; CDR3 length: 17
CDR3 protein: CASSYKAPMNTEAFF; CDR3 DNA: TGTGCCAGCAGTTACAAAGCGCCAATGAACACTGAAGCTTTCTTT; V gene: TRBV6-5; D gene: .; clone size: .; J gene: TRBJ1-1; CDR3 length: 15
CDR3 protein: CASSGTRTGELFF; CDR3 DNA: TGTGCCAGCAGCGGGACCCGCACCGGGGAGCTGTTTTTT; V gene: TRBV2; D gene: .; clone size: few; J gene: TRBJ2-2; CDR3 length: 13
CDR3 protein: CSAGNAQSYPQYF; CDR3 DNA: TGCAGCGCCGGGAACGCCCAATCCTATCCCCAGTATTTT; V gene: TRBV29-1; D gene: .; clone size: .; J gene: TRBJ2-3; CDR3 length: 13
CDR3 protein: CASSPGGQGGTNEKLFF; CDR3 DNA: TGTGCCAGCAGCCCAGGGGGGCAGGGGGGCACTAATGAAAAACTGTTTTTT; V gene: TRBV9; D gene: TRBD1; clone size: once; J gene: TRBJ1-4; CDR3 length: 17
CDR3 protein: CASSLTAGANVLTF; CDR3 DNA: TGCGCCAGCAGCTTGACGGCCGGGGCCAACGTCCTGACTTTC; V gene: TRBV5-1; D gene: .; clone size: .; J gene: TRBJ2-6; CDR3 length: 14
CDR3 protein: CASSLGVSTDTQYF; CDR3 DNA: TGTGCCAGCAGCTTAGGTGTGAGCACAGATACGCAGTATTTT; V gene: TRBV5-4; D gene: .; clone size: .; J gene: TRBJ2-3; CDR3 length: 14
CDR3 protein: CASTDRGRSYEQYF; CDR3 DNA: TGTGCCAGCACCGACAGGGGTCGATCATACGAGCAGTACTTC; V gene: TRBV2; D gene: TRBD1; clone size: .; J gene: TRBJ2-7; CDR3 length: 14
CDR3 protein: CASSLDLGRLMNTEAFF; CDR3 DNA: TGCGCCAGCAGCTTGGATTTGGGCAGACTAATGAACACTGAAGCTTTCTTT; V gene: TRBV5-1; D gene: .; clone size: .; J gene: TRBJ1-1; CDR3 length: 17
CDR3 protein: CASSPRQGANTEAFF; CDR3 DNA: TGTGCCAGCAGCCCCCGACAGGGGGCGAACACTGAAGCTTTCTTT; V gene: TRBV7-2; D gene: TRBD1; clone size: .; J gene: TRBJ1-1; CDR3 length: 15
CDR3 protein: CASSPLTTGQGGNEQFF; CDR3 DNA: TGCGCCAGCAGCCCACTAACCACCGGACAGGGAGGCAATGAGCAGTTCTTC; V gene: TRBV5-1; D gene: TRBD1; clone size: .; J gene: TRBJ2-1; CDR3 length: 17
CDR3 protein: CASRADRGNTGELFF; CDR3 DNA: TGTGCCAGCAGAGCCGATAGGGGAAACACCGGGGAGCTGTTTTTT; V gene: TRBV6-4; D gene: .; clone size: .; J gene: TRBJ2-2; CDR3 length: 15
CDR3 protein: CASSFAGDEGYTF; CDR3 DNA: TGTGCCAGCAGCTTCGCAGGGGATGAAGGCTACACCTTC; V gene: TRBV7-9; D gene: .; clone size: .; J gene: TRBJ1-2; CDR3 length: 13
CDR3 protein: CASRNPFGGLEETQYF; CDR3 DNA: TGTGCCAGCAGGAACCCGTTCGGGGGGCTGGAGGAGACCCAGTACTTC; V gene: TRBV7-6; D gene: .; clone size: once; J gene: TRBJ2-5; CDR3 length: 16
CDR3 protein: CATSREGGTYDYEQYF; CDR3 DNA: TGTGCCACCAGCAGAGAAGGGGGGACATATGACTACGAGCAGTACTTC; V gene: TRBV15; D gene: .; clone size: .; J gene: TRBJ2-7; CDR3 length: 16
CDR3 protein: CASSLLTGTGQNIQYF; CDR3 DNA: TGCGCCAGCAGCTTGTTAACCGGGACAGGGCAAAACATTCAGTACTTC; V gene: TRBV5-1; D gene: TRBD1; clone size: .; J gene: TRBJ2-4; CDR3 length: 16
CDR3 protein: CASSNRGVRYEQYF; CDR3 DNA: TGTGCCAGCAGTAACAGGGGTGTTCGGTACGAGCAGTACTTC; V gene: TRBV5-6; D gene: TRBD1; clone size: .; J gene: TRBJ2-7; CDR3 length: 14
CDR3 protein: CASRLRTGYEQYF; CDR3 DNA: TGTGCCAGCAGACTTAGGACAGGCTACGAGCAGTACTTC; V gene: TRBV14; D gene: TRBD1; clone size: .; J gene: TRBJ2-7; CDR3 length: 13
CDR3 protein: CASSLAELTYEQYF; CDR3 DNA: TGTGCCAGCAGCCTAGCGGAGCTTACCTACGAGCAGTACTTC; V gene: TRBV6-6; D gene: TRBD2; clone size: .; J gene: TRBJ2-7; CDR3 length: 14
CDR3 protein: CASSRQGAPYGYTF; CDR3 DNA: TGTGCCAGCAGTCGACAGGGGGCTCCCTATGGCTACACCTTC; V gene: TRBV28; D gene: TRBD1; clone size: once; J gene: TRBJ1-2; CDR3 length: 14
CDR3 protein: CASSPQDSNQPQHF; CDR3 DNA: TGTGCCAGCTCACCGCAGGATAGCAATCAGCCCCAGCATTTT; V gene: TRBV18; D gene: .; clone size: .; J gene: TRBJ1-5; CDR3 length: 14
CDR3 protein: CAGSGTGRDRNIQYF; CDR3 DNA: TGTGCCGGCAGTGGGACAGGGCGAGATAGGAACATTCAGTACTTC; V gene: TRBV6-5; D gene: TRBD1; clone size: .; J gene: TRBJ2-4; CDR3 length: 15
CDR3 protein: CASSPGQGMNYGYTF; CDR3 DNA: TGTGCCAGCTCACCGGGACAGGGGATGAACTATGGCTACACCTTC; V gene: TRBV18; D gene: TRBD1; clone size: .; J gene: TRBJ1-2; CDR3 length: 15
CDR3 protein: CASNVPPPRGQCEKLFF; CDR3 DNA: TGTGCCAGCAATGTCCCACCCCCCAGGGGGCAGTGTGAAAAACTGTTTTTT; V gene: TRBV25-1; D gene: TRBD1; clone size: .; J gene: TRBJ1-4; CDR3 length: 17
CDR3 protein: CASGEAGENIQYF; CDR3 DNA: TGTGCCAGTGGGGAGGCGGGGGAAAACATTCAGTACTTC; V gene: TRBV6-6; D gene: TRBD2; clone size: .; J gene: TRBJ2-4; CDR3 length: 13
CDR3 protein: CASSYSKVRVYEQYF; CDR3 DNA: TGTGCCAGCAGTTACTCGAAGGTGCGGGTCTACGAGCAGTACTTC; V gene: TRBV6-6; D gene: .; clone size: .; J gene: TRBJ2-7; CDR3 length: 15
CDR3 protein: CASRGSPYEQYF; CDR3 DNA: TGTGCCAGCAGGGGCAGTCCCTACGAGCAGTACTTC; V gene: TRBV28; D gene: .; clone size: .; J gene: TRBJ2-7; CDR3 length: 12